This T cell receptor (beta chain) was documented in a study of cytomegalovirus exposure and HLA in healthy donors. Study-wide findings and caveats: According to a later analysis, TCR clusters from the first cohort tended to co-occur in the roughly 120 validation repertoires. A few CMV-associated chains were confirmed in vitro to be specific for CMV antigens.

The CDR3 is 17 amino acids. V shed 6 bases, J shed 0 bases, and the junction held 5 bases outside the gene matches. Germline V gene sequence: CDR1 LGHNA, CDR2 YSLEER. This clone appeared once. What it recognizes is unknown. This table comes from immunoSEQ multiplex PCR, and its TCRdb copy is limited to in-frame clones, with some not included. Of around 250,000 clones listed, around 91% are singletons. The receptor comes from a woman younger than 35 in good health and CMV-seronegative. The sequenced material came from PBMCs. The J gene is TRBJ2-6, the V gene TRBV4-3; 10 bases fit TRBD1. CDR3: CASSRGQGHSGANVLTF. DNA for the CDR3: TGCGCCAGCAGTAGGGGACAGGGGCACTCTGGGGCCAACGTCCTGACTTTC.